This TCR beta chain was identified during a study of T cells in Graves' hyperthyroidism and ophthalmopathy. RNA transcripts gave rise to amplified TCR beta CDR3 regions. HTBI primers were used for first-round RT-PCR of the TCR CDR3. One entry per CDR3 protein, called by TCRdb with MiXCR from the multiplex PCR reads. Of roughly 550,000 distinct CDR3 sequences in the sample, roughly 16% are singletons; the top ten hold over 25%. Sequenced sample: blood. The TCR was taken from a woman under 40 with Graves' ophthalmopathy.

The CDR3 is CASSPWVLAGTGELFF. CDR3 in DNA: TGTGCCAGCAGCCCGTGGGTCCTAGCAGGGACCGGGGAGCTGTTTTTT. J is TRBJ2-2 and V is TRBV14; TRBD1 or TRBD2 may be the D gene (5 bases each). Trimming cost V 4 bases and J 5 bases, with 17 bases left between them. The CDR3 totals 16 residues. Germline V CDR1 and CDR2: SGHDN, FVKESK.